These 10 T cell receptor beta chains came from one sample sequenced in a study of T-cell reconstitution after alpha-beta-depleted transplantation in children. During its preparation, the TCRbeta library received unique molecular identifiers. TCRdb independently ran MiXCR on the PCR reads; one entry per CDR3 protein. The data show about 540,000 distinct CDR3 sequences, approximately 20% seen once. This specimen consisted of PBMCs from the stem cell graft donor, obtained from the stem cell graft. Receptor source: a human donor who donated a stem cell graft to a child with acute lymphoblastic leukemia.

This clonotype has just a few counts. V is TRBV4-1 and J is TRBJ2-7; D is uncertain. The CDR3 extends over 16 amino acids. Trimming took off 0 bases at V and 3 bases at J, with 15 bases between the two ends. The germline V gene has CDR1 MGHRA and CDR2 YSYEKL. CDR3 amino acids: CASSQEGSQLFYEQYF. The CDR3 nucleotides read TGCGCCAGCAGCCAAGAGGGAAGTCAGCTGTTCTACGAGCAGTACTTC.

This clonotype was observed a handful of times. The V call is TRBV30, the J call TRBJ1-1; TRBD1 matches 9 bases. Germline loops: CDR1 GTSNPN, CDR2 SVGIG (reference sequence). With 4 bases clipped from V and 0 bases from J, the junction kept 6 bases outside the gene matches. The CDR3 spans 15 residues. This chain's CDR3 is CAWKRTGVMNTEAFF. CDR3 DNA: TGTGCCTGGAAAAGGACAGGGGTCATGAACACTGAAGCTTTCTTT.

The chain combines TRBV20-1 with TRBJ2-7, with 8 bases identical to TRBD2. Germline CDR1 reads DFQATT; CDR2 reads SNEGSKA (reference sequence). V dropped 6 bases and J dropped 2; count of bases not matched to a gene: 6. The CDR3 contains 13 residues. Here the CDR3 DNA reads TGCAGTGCCACCTTTAGCGGGACCTACGAGCAGTACTTC. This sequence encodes CSATFSGTYEQYF.

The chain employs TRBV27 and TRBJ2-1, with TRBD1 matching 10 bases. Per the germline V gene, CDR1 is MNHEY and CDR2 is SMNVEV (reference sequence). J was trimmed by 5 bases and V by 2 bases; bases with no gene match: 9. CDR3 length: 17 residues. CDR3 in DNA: TGTGCCAGCAGTTTAAGGGGTGGAGGGACAGGGGACAATGAGCAGTTCTTC. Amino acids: CASSLRGGGTGDNEQFF.

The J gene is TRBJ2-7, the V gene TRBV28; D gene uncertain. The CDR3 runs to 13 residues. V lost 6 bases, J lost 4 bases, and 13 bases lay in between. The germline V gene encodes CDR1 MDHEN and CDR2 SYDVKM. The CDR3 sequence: CASRRSLVYEQYF. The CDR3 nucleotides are TGTGCCAGCAGGCGCTCATTGGTTTACGAGCAGTACTTC.

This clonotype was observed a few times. The CDR3 bases are TGCGCCAGCCGGGACCGCACAATAGGGCGCGCCTACAATGAGCAGTTCTTC. Its protein product is CASRDRTIGRAYNEQFF. J is TRBJ2-1 and V is TRBV10-2, with D perhaps TRBD1 or TRBD2 (5 bases each). The V end lost 8 bases, the J end lost 2 bases, and 22 bases lay between the germline ends. Looked up from germline, CDR1 is WSHSY and CDR2 is SAAADI. The CDR3 contains 17 residues.

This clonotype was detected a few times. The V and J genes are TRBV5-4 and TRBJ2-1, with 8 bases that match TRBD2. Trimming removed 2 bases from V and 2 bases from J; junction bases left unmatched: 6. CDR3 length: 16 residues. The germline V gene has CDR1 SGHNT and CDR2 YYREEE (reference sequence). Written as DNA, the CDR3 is TGTGCCAGCAGCTTAGGTGGCGGGAGGCCCTACAATGAGCAGTTCTTC. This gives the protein CASSLGGGRPYNEQFF.

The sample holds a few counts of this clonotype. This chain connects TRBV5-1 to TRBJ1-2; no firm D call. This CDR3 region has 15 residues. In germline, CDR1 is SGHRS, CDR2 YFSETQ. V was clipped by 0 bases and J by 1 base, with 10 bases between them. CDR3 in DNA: TGCGCCAGCAGCTTGGCCTCAGGATTTAACTATGGCTACACCTTC. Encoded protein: CASSLASGFNYGYTF.

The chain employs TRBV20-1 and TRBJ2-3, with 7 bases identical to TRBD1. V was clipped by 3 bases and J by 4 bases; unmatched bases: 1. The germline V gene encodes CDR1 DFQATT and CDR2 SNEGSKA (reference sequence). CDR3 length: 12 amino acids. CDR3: CSASGQADTQYF. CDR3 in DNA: TGCAGTGCTAGTGGACAGGCAGATACGCAGTATTTT.

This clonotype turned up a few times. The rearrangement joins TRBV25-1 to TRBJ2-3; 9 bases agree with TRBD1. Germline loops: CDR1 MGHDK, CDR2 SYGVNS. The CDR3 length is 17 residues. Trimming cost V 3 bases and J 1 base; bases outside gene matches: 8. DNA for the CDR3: TGTGCCAGCAGTGACCCACAGGGGGCCGGTGGCACAGATACGCAGTATTTT. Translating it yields CASSDPQGAGGTDTQYF.